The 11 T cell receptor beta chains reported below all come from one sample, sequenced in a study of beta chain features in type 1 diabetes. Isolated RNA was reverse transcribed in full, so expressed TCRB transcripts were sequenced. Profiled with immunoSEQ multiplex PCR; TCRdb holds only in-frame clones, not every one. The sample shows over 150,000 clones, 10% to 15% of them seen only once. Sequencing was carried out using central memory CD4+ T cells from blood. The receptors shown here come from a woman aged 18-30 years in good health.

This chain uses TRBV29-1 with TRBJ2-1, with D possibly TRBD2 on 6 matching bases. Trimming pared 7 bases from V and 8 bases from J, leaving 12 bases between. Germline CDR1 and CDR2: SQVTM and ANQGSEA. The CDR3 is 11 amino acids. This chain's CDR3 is CSALRGDEQFF. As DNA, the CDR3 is TGCAGCGCCCTGCGGGGCGATGAGCAGTTCTTC.

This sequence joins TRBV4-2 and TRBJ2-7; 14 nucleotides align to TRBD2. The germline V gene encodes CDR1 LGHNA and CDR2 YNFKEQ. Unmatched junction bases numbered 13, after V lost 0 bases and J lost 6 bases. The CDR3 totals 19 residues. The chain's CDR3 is CASSQDPYFRLAGGSEQYF. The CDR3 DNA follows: TGTGCCAGCAGCCAAGACCCTTATTTTAGACTAGCGGGAGGGTCCGAGCAGTACTTC.

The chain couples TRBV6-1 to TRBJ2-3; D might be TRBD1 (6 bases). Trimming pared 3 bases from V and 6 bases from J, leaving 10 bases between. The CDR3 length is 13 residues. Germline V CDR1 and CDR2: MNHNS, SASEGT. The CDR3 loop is CASSEQRGDTQYF. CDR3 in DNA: TGTGCCAGCAGTGAGCAAAGGGGGGATACGCAGTATTTT.

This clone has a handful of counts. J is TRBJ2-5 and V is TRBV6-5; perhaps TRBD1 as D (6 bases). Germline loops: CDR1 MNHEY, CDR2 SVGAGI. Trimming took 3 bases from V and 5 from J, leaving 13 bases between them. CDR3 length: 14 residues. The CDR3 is CASSYGGRGETQYF. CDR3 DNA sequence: TGTGCCAGCAGTTATGGGGGCCGTGGGGAGACCCAGTACTTC.

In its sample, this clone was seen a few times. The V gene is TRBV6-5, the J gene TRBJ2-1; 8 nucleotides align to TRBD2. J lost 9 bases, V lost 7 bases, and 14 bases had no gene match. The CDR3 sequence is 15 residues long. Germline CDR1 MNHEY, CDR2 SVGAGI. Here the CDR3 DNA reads TGTGCCAGCAATAGCGGGAAAATTGGGAGGCGTGAGCAGTTCTTC. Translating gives CASNSGKIGRREQFF.

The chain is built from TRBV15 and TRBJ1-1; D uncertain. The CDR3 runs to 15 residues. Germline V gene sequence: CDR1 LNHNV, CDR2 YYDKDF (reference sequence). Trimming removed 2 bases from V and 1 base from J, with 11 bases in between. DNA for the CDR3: TGTGCCACCAGCAGACTTCCCGCGGAGAACACTGAAGCTTTCTTT. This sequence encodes CATSRLPAENTEAFF. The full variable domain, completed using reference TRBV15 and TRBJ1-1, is DAMVIQNPRYQVTQFGKPVTLSCSQTLNHNVMYWYQQKSSQAPKLLFHYYDKDFNNEADTPDNFQSRRPNTSFCFLDIRSPGLGDTAMYLCATSRLPAENTEAFFGQGTRLTVV.

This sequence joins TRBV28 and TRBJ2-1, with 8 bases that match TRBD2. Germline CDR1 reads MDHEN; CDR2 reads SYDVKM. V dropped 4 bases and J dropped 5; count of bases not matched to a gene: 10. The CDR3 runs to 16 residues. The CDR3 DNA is TGTGCCAGCAGTTCCCCCTCGACTAGCGCTCACAATGAGCAGTTCTTC. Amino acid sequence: CASSSPSTSAHNEQFF.

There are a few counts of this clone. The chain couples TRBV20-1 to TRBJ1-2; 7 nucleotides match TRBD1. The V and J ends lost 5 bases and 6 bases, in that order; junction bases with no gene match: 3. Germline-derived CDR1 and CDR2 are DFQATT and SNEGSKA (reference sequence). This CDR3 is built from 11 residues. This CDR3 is CSAEQGNGYTF. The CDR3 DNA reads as TGCAGTGCTGAACAGGGGAATGGCTACACCTTC.

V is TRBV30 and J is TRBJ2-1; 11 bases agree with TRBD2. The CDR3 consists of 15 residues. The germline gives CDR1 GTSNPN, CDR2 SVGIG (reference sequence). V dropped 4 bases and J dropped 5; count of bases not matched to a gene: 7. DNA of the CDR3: TGTGCCTGGACCTTGGGGACTAGCGGACACAATGAGCAGTTCTTC. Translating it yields CAWTLGTSGHNEQFF.

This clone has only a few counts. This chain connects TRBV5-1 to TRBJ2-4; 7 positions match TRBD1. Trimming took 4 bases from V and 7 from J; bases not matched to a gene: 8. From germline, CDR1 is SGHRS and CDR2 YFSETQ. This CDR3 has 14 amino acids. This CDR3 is CASSTRQGMNIQYF. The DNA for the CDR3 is TGCGCCAGCAGCACGAGACAGGGTATGAACATTCAGTACTTC.

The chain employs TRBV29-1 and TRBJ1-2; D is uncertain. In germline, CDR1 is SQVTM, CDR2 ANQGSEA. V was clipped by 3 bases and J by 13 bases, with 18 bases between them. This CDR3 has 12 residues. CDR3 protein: CSVDLGRTVSTF. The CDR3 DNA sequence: TGCAGCGTTGATTTGGGGAGGACGGTGAGCACCTTC.